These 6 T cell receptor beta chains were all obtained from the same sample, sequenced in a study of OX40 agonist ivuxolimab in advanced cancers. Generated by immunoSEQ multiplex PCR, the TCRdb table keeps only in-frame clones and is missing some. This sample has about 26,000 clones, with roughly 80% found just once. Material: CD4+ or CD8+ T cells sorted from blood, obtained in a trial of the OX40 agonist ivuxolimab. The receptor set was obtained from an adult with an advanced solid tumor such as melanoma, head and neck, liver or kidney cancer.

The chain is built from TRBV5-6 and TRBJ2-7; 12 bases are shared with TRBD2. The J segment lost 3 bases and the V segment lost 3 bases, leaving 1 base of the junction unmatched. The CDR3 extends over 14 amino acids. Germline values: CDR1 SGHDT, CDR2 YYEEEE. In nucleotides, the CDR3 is TGTGCCAGCAGCTCACTAGCGGGGGGCTACGAGCAGTACTTC. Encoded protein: CASSSLAGGYEQYF.

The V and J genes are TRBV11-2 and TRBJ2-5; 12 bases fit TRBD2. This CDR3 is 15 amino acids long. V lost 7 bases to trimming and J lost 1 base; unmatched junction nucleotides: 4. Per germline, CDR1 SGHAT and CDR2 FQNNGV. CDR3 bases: TGTGCCAGCATCCCGGGACTAGCGGGCCAAGAGACCCAGTACTTC. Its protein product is CASIPGLAGQETQYF.

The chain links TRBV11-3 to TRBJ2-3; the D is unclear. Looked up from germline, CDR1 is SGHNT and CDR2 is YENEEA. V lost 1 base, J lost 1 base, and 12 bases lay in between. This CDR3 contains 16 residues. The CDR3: CASSLALWGGTDTQYF. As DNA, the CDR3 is TGTGCCAGCAGCTTAGCTCTATGGGGTGGCACAGATACGCAGTATTTT.

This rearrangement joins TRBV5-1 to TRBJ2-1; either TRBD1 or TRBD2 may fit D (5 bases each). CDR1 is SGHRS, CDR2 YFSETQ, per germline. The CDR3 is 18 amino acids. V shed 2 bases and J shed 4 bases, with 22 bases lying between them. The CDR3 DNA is TGCGCCAGCAGCTTTGGAGAGGGGATCCCCCCCGGTTACAATGAGCAGTTCTTC. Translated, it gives CASSFGEGIPPGYNEQFF.

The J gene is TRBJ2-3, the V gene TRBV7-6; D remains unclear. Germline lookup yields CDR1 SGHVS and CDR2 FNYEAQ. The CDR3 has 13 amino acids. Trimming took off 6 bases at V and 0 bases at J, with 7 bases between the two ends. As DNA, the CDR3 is TGTGCCAGCAGACAAAGAAGCACAGATACGCAGTATTTT. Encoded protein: CASRQRSTDTQYF. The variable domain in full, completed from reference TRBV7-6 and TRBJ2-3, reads GAGVSQSPRYKVTKRGQDVALRCDPISGHVSLYWYRQALGQGPEFLTYFNYEAQQDKSGLPNDRFSAERPEGSISTLTIQRTEQRDSAMYRCASRQRSTDTQYFGPGTRLTVL.

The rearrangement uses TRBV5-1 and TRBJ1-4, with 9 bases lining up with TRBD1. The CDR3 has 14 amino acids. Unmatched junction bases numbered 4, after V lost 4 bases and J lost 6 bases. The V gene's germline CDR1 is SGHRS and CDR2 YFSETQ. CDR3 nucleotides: TGCGCCAGCAGCAGTAGACAGGGGGATGAAAAACTGTTTTTT. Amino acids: CASSSRQGDEKLFF.